Described below is a single TCR beta chain sequence and its context. Specified treatment: randomized to nivolumab then ipilimumab (arm A) or the reverse (arm B). Patients had received no earlier DNA-damaging chemotherapy. The entry originates in a study of sequential checkpoint blockade in melanoma. Study details: Arm A got nivolumab then ipilimumab; arm B the reverse, 1:1. DNA from 91 pretreatment tumor samples underwent TCRβ immunosequencing.

The repertoire was sequenced with immunoSEQ multiplex PCR; TCRdb's copy has only in-frame clones and lacks some. The data show about 21,000 clones, around 30% seen once. This CDR3 region has 12 residues. Germline V CDR1 and CDR2: SQVTM, ANQGSEA. V lost 4 bases, J lost 5 bases, and 3 bases stayed unmatched. This chain connects TRBV29-1 to TRBJ1-1, with 8 bases that match TRBD1. This TCR was sampled from a human donor with melanoma. Sequenced here: tumor tissue (inferred from file names), sampled from a patient given nivolumab and ipilimumab in sequence. The CDR3 DNA sequence: TGCAGCGTTGCAGGGGGCGGAACTGAAGCTTTCTTT. Its protein is CSVAGGGTEAFF.